The 23 T cell receptor beta chains presented below share a single source sample, sequenced in a study of cytomegalovirus exposure and HLA in healthy donors. Both 60 Vbeta primers and 13 Jbeta primers went into the PCR. Data came from immunoSEQ multiplex PCR; TCRdb stores just in-frame clones and leaves some out. The sample has around 150,000 clones; roughly 76% are singletons. The sample taken for sequencing was PBMCs. The receptors come from a woman aged 45-59 years in good health and CMV-seronegative.

The rearrangement uses TRBV7-7 and TRBJ2-7; 10 bases fit TRBD1. The CDR3 length is 13 residues. Germline assignment: CDR1 SSHAT and CDR2 FNYEAQ (reference sequence). V trimming: 5 bases; J trimming: 4 bases; junction bases outside the gene matches: 2. The CDR3 nucleotides are TGTGCCAGCAGCCCGGGACAGGGGTACGAGCAGTACTTC. It yields the protein CASSPGQGYEQYF.

The rearrangement joins TRBV7-3 to TRBJ2-3; TRBD2 is a possible D gene (7 bases). The CDR3 runs 15 residues. CDR1 is SGHTA and CDR2 is FQGTGA in the germline V gene. The V end lost 5 bases, the J end lost 4 bases, and 16 bases lay between the germline ends. The CDR3 loop reads CASSKGGAGSDTQYF. The CDR3 nucleotides are TGTGCCAGCAGCAAGGGGGGGGCAGGGTCAGATACGCAGTATTTT.

This rearrangement joins TRBV7-2 to TRBJ1-1; no clear D gene. The CDR3 length is 14 residues. In germline, CDR1 is SGHTA, CDR2 FQGNSA. The V end was cut by 3 bases, the J end by 4 bases, with 12 bases between. This CDR3 is CASSFAGPLTEAFF. The CDR3 DNA follows: TGTGCCAGCAGCTTTGCGGGTCCCCTCACTGAAGCTTTCTTT.

The chain carries TRBV27 and TRBJ2-1, with TRBD1 as a possible D gene (5 bases). This CDR3 comprises 14 residues. Trimming took off 3 bases at V and 8 bases at J, with 14 bases between the two ends. The germline V gene encodes CDR1 MNHEY and CDR2 SMNVEV (reference sequence). CDR3 sequence (DNA): TGTGCCAGCAGTTTCACAGGTTTTAGGGATGAGCAGTTCTTC. Its protein product is CASSFTGFRDEQFF.

The rearrangement uses TRBV5-6 and TRBJ2-2; possible D gene TRBD2, 6 bases. The CDR3 totals 16 residues. Trimming took off 0 bases at V and 7 bases at J, with 16 bases between the two ends. Per germline, CDR1 SGHDT and CDR2 YYEEEE. In DNA, the CDR3 is TGTGCCAGCAGCTTGGTAGCGGCCGTCGGGAACGGGGAGCTGTTTTTT. It translates to CASSLVAAVGNGELFF.

This clone has more than one count but fewer than ten. The CDR3: CASSGGQGSIDTQYF. CDR3 coding DNA: TGTGCCAGCAGCGGCGGACAGGGGAGTATAGATACGCAGTATTTT. The chain is built from TRBV9 and TRBJ2-3, with 9 nucleotides matching TRBD1. In germline, CDR1 is SGDLS, CDR2 YYNGEE. V gave up 3 bases and J gave up 5 bases; unmatched junction bases: 7. The length of the CDR3 is 15 residues.

The V gene is TRBV28, the J gene TRBJ1-1, with TRBD1 matching 8 bases. The germline CDR1 and CDR2 sequences are MDHEN and SYDVKM. There are 14 residues in the CDR3. The V segment lost 6 bases and the J segment 4 bases; nucleotides outside the gene matches: 7. The CDR3 region has the DNA TGTGCCAGCAGAGGACAGGGATCAGGCACTGAAGCTTTCTTT. Its protein is CASRGQGSGTEAFF.

The CDR3 region has the DNA TGTGCCAGCAGGGACAGGGTGCCTGGCTACACCTTC. Its translation is CASRDRVPGYTF. This chain connects TRBV6-1 to TRBJ1-2; 8 nucleotides match TRBD1. After removal of 6 bases from V and 7 bases from J, the junction contained 4 bases not matched to a gene. CDR1 is MNHNS and CDR2 is SASEGT in the germline V gene. The CDR3 covers 12 residues.

The chain carries TRBV29-1 and TRBJ2-1; TRBD2 matches at 9 bases. The CDR3 is 15 residues long. After removal of 3 bases from V and 4 bases from J, the junction contained 7 bases not matched to a gene. Germline V lookup: CDR1 SQVTM, CDR2 ANQGSEA. The CDR3 bases are TGCAGCGTTGATTATAGCGGGAGTGGTTACAATGAGCAGTTCTTC. It codes for CSVDYSGSGYNEQFF.

The V gene is TRBV2, the J gene TRBJ1-5, with D possibly matching TRBD1 (6 bases). Trimming took 5 bases from V and 7 from J, leaving 9 bases between them. In germline, CDR1 is SNHLY, CDR2 FYNNEI. The CDR3 has 12 amino acids. The CDR3 sequence: CASSRGAQPQHF. The DNA of the CDR3 is TGTGCCAGCAGTCGGGGGGCCCAGCCCCAGCATTTT. Supplemented by reference TRBV2 and TRBJ1-5, the full variable domain reads EPEVTQTPSHQVTQMGQEVILRCVPISNHLYFYWYRQILGQKVEFLVSFYNNEISEKSEIFDDQFSVERPDGSNFTLKIRSTKLEDSAMYFCASSRGAQPQHFGDGTRLSIL.

This chain connects TRBV7-3 to TRBJ2-7; a possible D gene is TRBD1 (6 bases). V gave up 1 base and J gave up 5 bases, with 15 bases separating them. The CDR3 runs to 15 residues. CDR1 is SGHTA and CDR2 is FQGTGA in the germline V gene. Here the CDR3 DNA reads TGTGCCAGCAGCTTAAAAGGCCCGACAGGCCACGAGCAGTACTTC. This translates into CASSLKGPTGHEQYF.

The J gene is TRBJ1-1, the V gene TRBV7-8; 9 bases map to TRBD1. The V gene's germline CDR1 is SGHVS and CDR2 FQNEAQ. The CDR3 is 14 residues long. V dropped 11 bases and J dropped 1; count of bases not matched to a gene: 8. CDR3 DNA: TGTGCCGGGGGGGGACAGGGCGCGAACACTGAAGCTTTCTTT. Residues: CAGGGQGANTEAFF.

V usage is TRBV19 and J usage is TRBJ1-1; D gene ambiguous. Germline CDR1 reads LNHDA; CDR2 reads SQIVND (reference sequence). The CDR3 length is 10 residues. Trimming stripped 6 bases from V and 5 bases from J, with 4 bases between. The CDR3 is CASSYTEAFF. DNA of the CDR3: TGTGCCAGTAGCTATACTGAAGCTTTCTTT. The full variable domain, in which reference TRBV19 and TRBJ1-1 provide the parts outside the CDR3, is DGGITQSPKYLFRKEGQNVTLSCEQNLNHDAMYWYRQDPGQGLRLIYYSQIVNDFQKGDIAEGYSVSREKKESFPLTVTSAQKNPTAFYLCASSYTEAFFGQGTRLTVV.

The J gene is TRBJ1-5, the V gene TRBV7-9; possible D gene TRBD1, 5 bases. The CDR3 totals 13 residues. Trimming shortened V by 5 bases and J by 1 base, and 6 bases separated the two germline ends. Per germline, CDR1 SEHNR and CDR2 FQNEAQ (reference sequence). The CDR3 region has the DNA TGTGCCAGCAGCGGGGGGAGCAATCAGCCCCAGCATTTT. Translating it yields CASSGGSNQPQHF.

In the case of this clone: This sample includes further DNA sequences coding for the same CDR3. The CDR3 nucleotides read TGTGCCAGTAGTCCCGGGGTGGGTGGCGGGAGCACTGAAGCTTTCTTT. Its protein is CASSPGVGGGSTEAFF. The chain recombines TRBV19 with TRBJ1-1; no clear D gene. CDR3 size: 16 residues. The germline V gene has CDR1 LNHDA and CDR2 SQIVND (reference sequence). Trimming removed 5 bases at V and 4 bases at J, with 20 bases between.

The chain has TRBV6-5 and TRBJ1-4, with TRBD1 as a possible D gene (5 bases). The CDR3 has 15 residues. V was trimmed by 4 bases and J by 5 bases, leaving 14 bases between them. CDR1 and CDR2 (germline): MNHEY, SVGAGI. The CDR3 DNA reads as TGTGCCAGCAGTTGGGAGTGGGGGGAGAATGAAAAACTGTTTTTT. Translation: CASSWEWGENEKLFF.

J is TRBJ2-7 and V is TRBV7-2; TRBD1 might be the D (6 bases). This CDR3 comprises 14 residues. V was pared by 4 bases and J by 0 bases, with 10 bases between. Germline V gene lookup returns CDR1 SGHTA and CDR2 FQGNSA. Written as DNA, the CDR3 is TGTGCCAGCAGCTCCCGGGACATCTCCTACGAGCAGTACTTC. Residues: CASSSRDISYEQYF.

This clone appeared a single time. V gene TRBV6-5 combines with J gene TRBJ1-3; no reliable D call. The ends were cut back, 6 bases at V and 8 bases at J, with 14 bases in the middle. CDR1 MNHEY and CDR2 SVGAGI come from the germline V gene. This CDR3 has 13 amino acids. CDR3 DNA sequence: TGTGCCAGCAGGGACCTCCGAGGGTACACCATATATTTT. Amino acid sequence: CASRDLRGYTIYF.

This sequence joins TRBV5-1 and TRBJ1-6; D unresolved. The germline V and J ends were trimmed by 7 bases and 11 bases, with 4 bases remaining between them. The germline CDR1 and CDR2 sequences are SGHRS and YFSETQ. This CDR3 comprises 9 residues. The CDR3 reads CASLPPLHF. The CDR3 region has the DNA TGCGCCAGCCTTCCACCCCTCCACTTT.

This chain joins TRBV7-2 and TRBJ2-7; 10 bases agree with TRBD1. The CDR3 length is 15 residues. V dropped 8 bases and J dropped 5; count of bases not matched to a gene: 12. CDR1 and CDR2 from the germline V gene are SGHTA and FQGNSA. The CDR3 is CASREGQGDGDEQYF. The CDR3 nucleotides read TGTGCCAGCCGGGAAGGACAGGGGGACGGAGACGAGCAGTACTTC.

The V and J genes are TRBV7-6 and TRBJ2-3; no clear D. V was trimmed by 4 bases and J by 0 bases, leaving 2 bases between them. The CDR3 runs 12 residues. Germline loops: CDR1 SGHVS, CDR2 FNYEAQ. The DNA for the CDR3 is TGTGCCAGCAGCTCGAGCACAGATACGCAGTATTTT. Amino acid sequence: CASSSSTDTQYF.

V and J are TRBV5-4 and TRBJ2-5, with TRBD1 matching over 9 bases. CDR1 and CDR2 from the germline V gene are SGHNT and YYREEE (reference sequence). Germline trimming cut 4 bases from V and 4 bases from J; bases unmatched to any gene: 8. The CDR3 extends over 15 amino acids. The CDR3 nucleotides are TGTGCCAGCAGCCCTACCGTGGACAGGGGAGAGACCCAGTACTTC. Translating it yields CASSPTVDRGETQYF.

V gene TRBV4-2 combines with J gene TRBJ2-5, with TRBD2 identical over 9 bases. V lost 3 bases, J lost 1 base, and 12 bases stayed unmatched. This CDR3 spans 18 amino acids. Per the germline V gene, CDR1 is LGHNA and CDR2 is YNFKEQ. The CDR3 is CASSHPNEGGRAQETQYF. CDR3 coding DNA: TGTGCCAGCAGCCACCCCAACGAGGGCGGGAGGGCCCAAGAGACCCAGTACTTC.